Listed here are 22 T cell receptor beta chains from one sample, sequenced in a study of T-cell memory formation after mild COVID-19. TCRdb processed the 5' RACE reads anew with MiXCR; each CDR3 protein has one entry. The sample includes around 300,000 distinct CDR3 sequences, approximately 18% seen only once; the top ten take 23%. The material sequenced was PBMCs or a T cell subset sorted from them (not recorded which). These receptors were obtained from a man between 18 and 35 years old who had mild COVID-19 (a few samples of this study predate the infection). Cell type and time point are not known.

At least ten counts were recorded for this clonotype. V and J are TRBV27 and TRBJ2-7; TRBD2 matches 9 bases. The V gene's germline CDR1 is MNHEY and CDR2 SMNVEV (reference sequence). V lost 4 bases, J lost 2 bases, and 6 bases stayed unmatched. The CDR3 consists of 15 residues. The DNA for the CDR3 is TGTGCCAGCAGTTATAAAGCGGGGGGCGCCTACGAGCAGTACTTC. It yields the protein CASSYKAGGAYEQYF.

The rearrangement links TRBV5-1 to TRBJ1-5; D perhaps matches TRBD1 (5 bases). Trimming cost V 4 bases and J 5 bases, with 13 bases left between them. Germline assignment: CDR1 SGHRS and CDR2 YFSETQ. CDR3 length: 14 residues. The CDR3 protein is CASSVTGVDQPQHF. The CDR3 nucleotides are TGCGCCAGCAGCGTAACAGGCGTCGATCAGCCCCAGCATTTT. Together with reference TRBV5-1 and TRBJ1-5, the CDR3 gives the full variable domain: KAGVTQTPRYLIKTRGQQVTLSCSPISGHRSVSWYQQTPGQGLQFLFEYFSETQRNKGNFPGRFSGRQFSNSRSEMNVSTLELGDSALYLCASSVTGVDQPQHFGDGTRLSIL.

V is TRBV20-1 and J is TRBJ2-3; D might be TRBD2 (7 bases). The CDR3 is 14 amino acids. The germline V gene has CDR1 DFQATT and CDR2 SNEGSKA (reference sequence). The germline V and J ends were trimmed by 5 bases and 6 bases, with 18 bases remaining between them. The CDR3 DNA reads TGCAGTGCTCGGGACACACGGGGGGCGGATACGCAGTATTTT. This translates into CSARDTRGADTQYF.

The V gene is TRBV7-9, the J gene TRBJ1-2; 7 bases agree with TRBD1. The trim removed 3 bases at V and 3 bases at J, leaving 4 bases unmatched. The germline V gene has CDR1 SEHNR and CDR2 FQNEAQ (reference sequence). The length of the CDR3 is 14 residues. CDR3 in amino acids: CASSLRQGDYGYTF. DNA of the CDR3: TGTGCCAGCAGCTTGCGACAGGGAGACTATGGCTACACCTTC.

As DNA, the CDR3 is TGTGCCAGCAGTTACACCAGCGGGGGACCCCATACGCAGTATTTT. Its protein product is CASSYTSGGPHTQYF. The genes are TRBV6-2 or TRBV6-3 and TRBJ2-3, with TRBD2 matching over 8 bases. The J segment lost 7 bases and the V segment lost 2 bases, leaving 8 bases of the junction unmatched. This CDR3 has 15 residues. Germline CDR1 is MNHEY and CDR2 is SVGEGT.

This chain uses TRBV5-6 with TRBJ2-7; the D is unclear. The germline CDR1 and CDR2 sequences are SGHDT and YYEEEE. This CDR3 spans 13 amino acids. V was trimmed by 4 bases and J by 7 bases, leaving 15 bases between them. This chain's CDR3 is CASSPGPAREQYV. CDR3 in DNA: TGTGCCAGCAGCCCGGGCCCGGCAAGGGAGCAGTACGTC.

This clonotype occurred many times. The V gene is TRBV20-1, the J gene TRBJ2-1, with 9 positions matching TRBD2. CDR3 length: 15 amino acids. V lost 0 bases to trimming and J lost 0 bases; unmatched junction nucleotides: 0. The V gene's germline CDR1 is DFQATT and CDR2 SNEGSKA (reference sequence). The DNA of the CDR3 is TGCAGTGCTAGAGATAGCGGGAGCTCCTACAATGAGCAGTTCTTC. Its protein product is CSARDSGSSYNEQFF.

With regard to this clonotype: Mismatch with germline at one junction end may stem from a read error. This chain connects TRBV12-3 or TRBV12-4 to TRBJ2-2; possible D gene TRBD1, 5 bases. The CDR3 has 15 amino acids. The CDR3 sequence: CASSLGLMNTGELFF. The CDR3 region has the DNA TGCGCCAGCAGTTTGGGGCTCATGAACACCGGGGAGCTGTTTTTT.

This clonotype was detected only a few times. The V and J genes are TRBV5-1 and TRBJ2-3; D is perhaps TRBD2 (5 bases). Germline CDR1 SGHRS, CDR2 YFSETQ. Trimming stripped 5 bases from V and 3 bases from J, with 16 bases between. The CDR3 is 15 residues long. The CDR3 here is CASRLGPVGTDTQYF. The CDR3 DNA follows: TGCGCCAGCAGACTAGGACCCGTGGGAACAGATACGCAGTATTTT.

At least ten counts were recorded for this clonotype. The rearrangement links TRBV5-1 to TRBJ2-3; perhaps TRBD1 as D (7 bases). The CDR3 contains 16 residues. CDR1 and CDR2 from the germline V gene are SGHRS and YFSETQ. V lost 3 bases, J lost 2 bases, and 16 bases lay in between. The CDR3 here is CASSSGGFASTDTQYF. In nucleotides, the CDR3 is TGCGCCAGCAGCTCAGGGGGGTTCGCTTCCACAGATACGCAGTATTTT.

In its sample, this clonotype was seen a few times. The genes are TRBV4-3 and TRBJ1-5, with a tentative D call TRBD1 (6 bases). V was clipped by 0 bases and J by 4 bases, with 10 bases between them. CDR3 size: 15 residues. The V gene's germline CDR1 is LGHNA and CDR2 YSLEER. The CDR3 loop reads CASSQDLGTNQPQHF. The CDR3 DNA sequence: TGCGCCAGCAGCCAAGATCTTGGGACAAATCAGCCCCAGCATTTT.

This clonotype came up a few times. The chain couples TRBV20-1 to TRBJ1-3; no firm D call. This CDR3 has 16 residues. CDR1 is DFQATT, CDR2 SNEGSKA, per germline (reference sequence). The CDR3 loop reads CNLWRNHDGPGNTIYF. CDR3 DNA: TGCAATCTCTGGCGGAATCACGACGGCCCCGGAAACACCATATATTTT.

This clonotype was detected only a few times. The J gene is TRBJ2-5, the V gene TRBV4-1, with D perhaps matching TRBD2 (7 bases). CDR1 is MGHRA, CDR2 YSYEKL, per germline. CDR3 length equals 15 residues. V was trimmed by 1 base and J by 4 bases, leaving 13 bases between them. CDR3 DNA sequence: TGCGCCAGCAGCCAAGGTGGGGGGGGCCGAGAGACCCAGTACTTC. This sequence encodes CASSQGGGGRETQYF.

This clonotype showed up many times. This chain connects TRBV4-3 to TRBJ2-1; D remains ambiguous. V lost 1 base, J lost 0 bases, and 7 bases lay in between. The CDR3 covers 15 residues. Germline values: CDR1 LGHNA, CDR2 YSLEER. DNA of the CDR3: TGCGCCAGCAGCCAAGCGGCTAGCTCCTACAATGAGCAGTTCTTC. This encodes CASSQAASSYNEQFF.

J is TRBJ2-3 and V is TRBV12-3 or TRBV12-4; perhaps TRBD2 as D (5 bases). With 5 bases removed from V and 3 bases from J, the gap between germline ends came to 9 bases. This CDR3 comprises 13 residues. The CDR3 spells CASSGRLTDTQYF. CDR3 DNA sequence: TGTGCCAGCAGTGGACGACTAACAGATACGCAGTATTTT.

The rearrangement uses TRBV5-6 and TRBJ2-7; D is unclear. Germline V gene data show CDR1 as SGHDT and CDR2 as YYEEEE. The germline V and J ends were trimmed by 1 base and 7 bases, with 21 bases remaining between them. The CDR3 contains 16 residues. Written as DNA, the CDR3 is TGTGCCAGCAGCTTGTGGTCCGACCGACGTTTGGAAGAGCAGTACGTC. It specifies CASSLWSDRRLEEQYV.

This clonotype was recorded a few times. V and J are TRBV28 and TRBJ2-7, with 7 bases matching TRBD1. CDR3 length: 14 amino acids. Germline V lookup: CDR1 MDHEN, CDR2 SYDVKM. V gave up 5 bases and J gave up 2 bases; unmatched junction bases: 6. CDR3 sequence reads: CASSRRTGAYEQYV. The CDR3 coding sequence is TGTGCCAGCAGTCGGAGAACAGGGGCCTACGAGCAGTACGTC.

This clonotype was detected many times. The V and J genes are TRBV6-5 and TRBJ2-1, with D possibly being TRBD2 (5 bases). The germline V gene encodes CDR1 MNHEY and CDR2 SVGAGI. Deletions cut 2 bases from V and 0 bases from J, with 8 bases between. The length of the CDR3 is 15 residues. The CDR3 loop is CASSYGLASYNEQFF. The CDR3 nucleotides read TGTGCCAGCAGTTACGGACTGGCCTCCTACAATGAGCAGTTCTTC.

This clonotype was seen many times. The chain employs TRBV5-1 and TRBJ2-5, with D tentatively TRBD1 or TRBD2 (5 bases each). V was clipped by 1 base and J by 3 bases, with 7 bases between them. This CDR3 has 13 amino acids. Germline CDR1 SGHRS, CDR2 YFSETQ. The CDR3 reads CASSLRGEETQYF. The CDR3 coding sequence is TGCGCCAGCAGCTTGAGAGGGGAAGAGACCCAGTACTTC.

The chain employs TRBV5-6 and TRBJ1-4, with unresolved D. V lost 1 base to trimming and J lost 0 bases, with 7 bases between them. Germline CDR1 is SGHDT and CDR2 is YYEEEE. The CDR3 covers 15 residues. The CDR3 nucleotides read TGTGCCAGCAGCTTGTGGGCAGCAACTAATGAAAAACTGTTTTTT. Translating gives CASSLWAATNEKLFF. The full variable domain, in which reference TRBV5-6 and TRBJ1-4 provide the parts outside the CDR3, is DAGVTQSPTHLIKTRGQQVTLRCSPKSGHDTVSWYQQALGQGPQFIFQYYEEEERQRGNFPDRFSGHQFPNYSSELNVNALLLGDSALYLCASSLWAATNEKLFFGSGTQLSVL.

This clonotype was seen only a few times. J is TRBJ2-1 and V is TRBV7-3; D might be TRBD1 or TRBD2, each matching 5 bases. This CDR3 contains 15 residues. V was shortened by 2 bases and J by 0 bases, with 8 bases between the two germline ends. Germline V CDR1 and CDR2: SGHTA, FQGTGA. For the CDR3, the DNA is TGTGCCAGCAGCTTACCAGGGAGCTCCTACAATGAGCAGTTCTTC. Its translation: CASSLPGSSYNEQFF.

This clonotype occurred a few times. The chain recombines TRBV12-3 or TRBV12-4 with TRBJ1-2, with D perhaps matching TRBD1 (6 bases). With 6 bases removed from V and 3 bases from J, the gap between germline ends came to 8 bases. This CDR3 region has 12 residues. CDR3 in DNA: TGTGCCAGCAGGAACAGGGACTATGGCTACACCTTC. It yields the protein CASRNRDYGYTF.